One and the same sample provided the 10 T cell receptor beta chains below, sequenced in a study of graft-versus-host responses after intestinal transplantation. Generated by immunoSEQ multiplex PCR, the TCRdb table keeps only in-frame clones and is missing some. Counted here are around 21,000 clones, about a third occurring once; the ten biggest clones make up more than 1.5%. Source: alloreactive CD4+ T cells from a mixed lymphocyte reaction culture, taken before transplantation. Subset denoted: CFSE-low proliferating T cells sorted from roughly six-day pre-transplant mixed lymphocyte reaction (GvH or HvG direction). The receptors were gathered from a human patient who was an organ donor for intestinal transplantation.

This rearrangement joins TRBV27 to TRBJ1-1; 8 bases match TRBD1. The CDR3 is 15 residues long. Germline loops: CDR1 MNHEY, CDR2 SMNVEV (reference sequence). J lost 0 bases, V lost 5 bases, and 5 bases had no gene match. CDR3 in amino acids: CASSRQGNMNTEAFF. Here the CDR3 DNA reads TGTGCCAGCAGTAGACAGGGGAATATGAACACTGAAGCTTTCTTT.

This clone was found a few times. V gene TRBV5-1 combines with J gene TRBJ2-7, with 9 bases identical to TRBD2. Germline values: CDR1 SGHRS, CDR2 YFSETQ. V was clipped by 0 bases and J by 0 bases; unmatched bases: 1. The CDR3 sequence is 15 residues long. The CDR3 DNA sequence: TGCGCCAGCAGCTTGGGTAGCGGGGGCTCCTACGAGCAGTACTTC. Translation gives CASSLGSGGSYEQYF.

V usage is TRBV5-1 and J usage is TRBJ2-5; 16 bases map to TRBD2. Trimming cost V 7 bases and J 5 bases; bases outside gene matches: 11. Germline CDR1 SGHRS, CDR2 YFSETQ. CDR3 length: 17 amino acids. The CDR3 loop reads CASFSGTSGRARETQYF. DNA of the CDR3: TGCGCCAGCTTTTCGGGGACTAGCGGGAGGGCCAGGGAGACCCAGTACTTC.

J is TRBJ1-1 and V is TRBV18; D remains ambiguous. CDR1 is KGHSH and CDR2 is LQKENI in the germline V gene. V shed 2 bases and J shed 0 bases, with 7 bases lying between them. This CDR3 is built from 14 residues. In DNA, the CDR3 is TGTGCCAGCTCACCAGTAAGGATGAACACTGAAGCTTTCTTT. Translation: CASSPVRMNTEAFF.

The chain couples TRBV5-4 to TRBJ1-2, with TRBD1 identical over 7 bases. The ends lost 4 bases at V and 5 bases at J; junction bases unmatched: 2. The germline gives CDR1 SGHNT, CDR2 YYREEE (reference sequence). The CDR3 has 12 amino acids. The CDR3 bases are TGTGCCAGCAGCCGGGACAGTTATGGCTACACCTTC. It specifies CASSRDSYGYTF.

This clone was seen more than once but under ten times. This sequence joins TRBV6-9 and TRBJ1-1, with D uncertain. The CDR3 has 14 amino acids. CDR1 is MNHGY, CDR2 SVAAGI, per germline. Trimming removed 4 bases at V and 1 base at J, with 10 bases between. CDR3 region: CASSFDTPNTEAFF. The DNA for the CDR3 is TGTGCCAGCAGTTTTGACACCCCGAACACTGAAGCTTTCTTT.

This clone was detected a few times. V gene TRBV30 combines with J gene TRBJ1-2; D may be TRBD1 (5 bases). The germline V gene encodes CDR1 GTSNPN and CDR2 SVGIG (reference sequence). The CDR3 covers 14 residues. The V and J ends lost 2 bases and 7 bases respectively, with 17 bases between them. DNA for the CDR3: TGTGCCTGGAGTAAGGGACCGGGACCGGGTGGCTACACCTTC. Amino acid sequence: CAWSKGPGPGGYTF. The full variable domain, completed using reference TRBV30 and TRBJ1-2, is SQTIHQWPATLVQPVGSPLSLECTVEGTSNPNLYWYRQAAGRGLQLLFYSVGIGQISSEVPQNLSASRPQDRQFILSSKKLLLSDSGFYLCAWSKGPGPGGYTFGSGTRLTVV.

The chain employs TRBV21-1 and TRBJ2-4; the table's D call of TRBD1 was not tested on the DNA. TRBV21-1 has pseudogene status. The CDR3 totals 17 residues. As DNA, the CDR3 is TGTGCCAGCAGCGCCCCATTAGTACAGCAAAGAAAAAACATTCAGTACTTC. It yields the protein CASSAPLVQQRKNIQYF.

This sequence joins TRBV5-4 and TRBJ2-7, with D tentatively TRBD2 (7 bases). The germline V gene encodes CDR1 SGHNT and CDR2 YYREEE (reference sequence). Deletions cut 0 bases from V and 7 bases from J, with 14 bases between. The CDR3 length is 14 residues. The CDR3 nucleotides read TGTGCCAGCAGCTTGGCGGGGGGCGTTTGGGAGCAGTACTTC. This codes for CASSLAGGVWEQYF. Complete variable domain (other parts from reference TRBV5-4 and TRBJ2-7): ETGVTQSPTHLIKTRGQQVTLRCSSQSGHNTVSWYQQALGQGPQFIFQYYREEENGRGNFPPRFSGLQFPNYSSELNVNALELDDSALYLCASSLAGGVWEQYFGPGTRLTVT.

The chain uses TRBV29-1 and TRBJ2-3; TRBD2 is a possible D gene (5 bases). Looked up from germline, CDR1 is SQVTM and CDR2 is ANQGSEA. V was cut by 4 bases and J by 8 bases, with 19 bases left in between. The CDR3 covers 14 residues. In DNA form, the CDR3 reads TGCAGCGTTGTAGCGTCCGTTAGAGGCAGTACGCAGTATTTT. This sequence encodes CSVVASVRGSTQYF.